This T cell receptor beta chain derives from a study of beta chain features in type 1 diabetes (dated by TCRdb to about 2018). As for the study more broadly: No differences in mean age, gender distribution, total cell number or subset yield were found between patients and healthy donors. A total of 90 million to 130 million sorted cells were examined across all samples, and a strong correlation was observed between cell number per subset and RNA yield. The study compared TCRB repertoires of sorted circulating CD4+ T cell subsets between recently diagnosed type 1 diabetes patients and matched healthy donors. Regulatory and stem cell-like memory subsets were isolated from only 8 patients and 8 healthy donors, whereas naive and central memory subsets came from all 30 or so donors.

The entire amount of isolated RNA was reverse transcribed using the High Capacity cDNA Reverse Transcription Kit, so the sequenced TCRB transcripts were expressed ones. Naive, central memory and regulatory T cell samples underwent deep immunoSEQ sequencing, averaging around 4 million total reads per sample. Sorted cells were lysed in RLT buffer and RNA was extracted with DNase-treated RNeasy Micro or Mini kits, depending on cell number. To prevent cross-contamination, each cell subset was processed individually, whereas patient and healthy donor samples were processed jointly. The immunoSEQ multiplex PCR was used to amplify TCRB sequences from cDNA, yielding 87-bp fragments that span the CDR3 region. The amplicons were sequenced using the Illumina HiSeq platform. Turning to the authors' computational methods: PCR bias was computationally corrected using synthetic template baselines, reads within Hamming distance 2 were collapsed, and singletons that could not be merged were discarded. By aligning reads against IMGT, V, D and J genes, CDR3 length, and insertions or deletions at six rearrangement sites were assigned. Within each subset, clonotype counts were normalized to the number of sorted cells before true diversity and Gini coefficients were calculated with the tcR R package. The overlap coefficient, calculated on TCRB nucleotide sequences, was used to measure repertoire sharing. Imported from immuneACCESS, the table was reduced by TCRdb to in-frame sequences with V and J called. These copies leave out some clones; in studies compared against another copy, an unresolved V gene accounts for under half, and the cause of the remainder is not known. V, J and clone size derive from that table, while D and trimming were established from the DNA sequence. The sample contains about 160,000 clones, about 8% of them found a single time. The ten largest clones capture about 0.95% of the sample.

The germline V gene yields MDHEN for CDR1 and SYDVKM for CDR2. V and J lose 7 bases and 6 bases, and a span of 15 bases separates them. CDR3 length: 13 amino acids, cysteine to phenylalanine. This entry keeps only the CDR3 DNA: 39 bases, framed from base 1. Study-level results and caveats: Because cDNA was sequenced instead of genomic DNA, activated cells with high expression could be over-represented, although the groups did not differ in activation or CD3 levels. Naive, central memory and regulatory TCRB repertoires appeared to be more alike among patients than among healthy donors. In all four CD4+ subsets, TCRB CDR3 length was moderately but significantly shorter in type 1 diabetes patients. HLA sub-analyses involved small numbers of individuals, so any influence of HLA type on TCRB rearrangement remained unresolved. At VDJ recombination sites, patients with type 1 diabetes made fewer insertions and deleted more nucleotides, a pattern implying thymic rearrangement abnormalities. PCR may preferentially amplify shorter templates, but because patient and control samples were amplified and corrected together, any resulting skew would affect both groups equally.

Of note for this clone: Its recognized antigen is unknown. No much larger clonotype is one base removed from it; base qualities were not supplied.

Each donor gave one peripheral blood draw, averaging roughly 0.11 L, which was collected into heparinised tubes. A BD FACSAria II and a panel including CD45RO, CCR7, CD25, CD127, CD95 and CD27 were used to sort naive, central memory, regulatory and stem cell-like memory CD4+ T cells. Every sorted population had a purity above 95%. PBMCs were isolated right away by Lymphoprep density gradient centrifugation and were stained directly, without culture. So that batch effects would be minimized, each experiment stained and sorted samples in pairs, pairing one healthy donor with one patient. The sequenced sample was central memory CD4+ T cells from blood. The sequence joins TRBV28 to TRBJ1-2; no D segment can be confidently identified. This sequence was found in a woman aged 35 to 49 with type 1 diabetes. The nucleotide sequence is TGTGCCAGCATTACCCACGGGAACAATGGCTACACCTTC. This translates into CASITHGNNGYTF.